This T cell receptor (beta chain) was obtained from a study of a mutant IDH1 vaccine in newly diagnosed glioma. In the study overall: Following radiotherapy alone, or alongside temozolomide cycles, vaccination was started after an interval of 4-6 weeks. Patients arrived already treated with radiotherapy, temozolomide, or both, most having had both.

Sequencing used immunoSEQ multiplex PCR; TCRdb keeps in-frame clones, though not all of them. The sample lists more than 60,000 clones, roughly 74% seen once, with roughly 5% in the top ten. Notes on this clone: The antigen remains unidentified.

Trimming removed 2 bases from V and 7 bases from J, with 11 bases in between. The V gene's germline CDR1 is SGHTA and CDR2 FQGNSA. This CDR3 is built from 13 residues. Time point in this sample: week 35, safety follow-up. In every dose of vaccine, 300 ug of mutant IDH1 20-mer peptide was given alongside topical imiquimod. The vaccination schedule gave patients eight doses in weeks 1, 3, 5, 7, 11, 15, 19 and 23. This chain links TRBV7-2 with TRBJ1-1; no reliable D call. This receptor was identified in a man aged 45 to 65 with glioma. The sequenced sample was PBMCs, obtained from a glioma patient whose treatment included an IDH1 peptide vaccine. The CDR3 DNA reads TGTGCCAGCAGCTTACAGGATCTCAATGAAGCTTTCTTT. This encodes CASSLQDLNEAFF.